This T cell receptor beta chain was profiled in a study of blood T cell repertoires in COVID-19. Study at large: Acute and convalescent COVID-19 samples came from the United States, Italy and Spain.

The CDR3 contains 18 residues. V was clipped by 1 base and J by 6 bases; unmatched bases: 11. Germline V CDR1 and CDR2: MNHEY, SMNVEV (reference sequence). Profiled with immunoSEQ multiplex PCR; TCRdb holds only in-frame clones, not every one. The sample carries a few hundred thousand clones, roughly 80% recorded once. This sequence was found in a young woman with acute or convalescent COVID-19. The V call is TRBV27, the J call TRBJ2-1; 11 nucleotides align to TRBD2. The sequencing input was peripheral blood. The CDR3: CASSLFPSFTSGSNEQFF. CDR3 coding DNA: TGTGCCAGCAGTTTATTTCCCAGCTTTACTAGCGGGAGCAATGAGCAGTTCTTC.